Listed below are T cell receptor beta chains from one sample, sequenced in a study of shared clonotypes between healthy human individuals. Using immunoSEQ multiplex PCR, the repertoire was profiled, and TCRdb retains in-frame clones only, with some absent. Found here are 150,000 to 200,000 clones, 90% to 95% of them singletons; the top ten hold 0.067%. The sample taken for sequencing was naive CD4+ T cells sorted from blood. The origin of the receptors is a woman aged 25-40 years in good health. The CDR3 runs from the conserved cysteine through the conserved F or W. A D gene is named only where the DNA matches it firmly. Rows may omit the clone size; those that give it use once, few, many or a size class.

j_gene: TRBJ1-1; abundance: -; v_gene: TRBV18; d_gene: -; CDR3aa: CASSPRGRGNTEAFF; CDR3nt: TGTGCCAGCTCACCTCGGGGTCGAGGGAACACTGAAGCTTTCTTT
j_gene: TRBJ1-3; abundance: -; v_gene: TRBV15; d_gene: -; CDR3aa: CATSRDLQSADTIYF; CDR3nt: TGTGCCACCAGCAGAGATCTACAATCAGCGGACACCATATATTTT
j_gene: TRBJ2-2; abundance: -; v_gene: TRBV5-1; d_gene: -; CDR3aa: CASREVTSANTGELFF; CDR3nt: TGCGCCAGCAGAGAGGTGACGTCCGCGAACACCGGGGAGCTGTTTTTT
j_gene: TRBJ2-6; abundance: -; v_gene: TRBV29-1; d_gene: -; CDR3aa: CSVASRMRGANVLTF; CDR3nt: TGCAGCGTTGCATCAAGGATGCGTGGGGCCAACGTCCTGACTTTC
j_gene: TRBJ2-7; abundance: -; v_gene: TRBV7-9; d_gene: -; CDR3aa: CASSDPGTTSYEQYF; CDR3nt: TGTGCCAGCAGTGATCCCGGGACAACAAGCTACGAGCAGTACTTC
j_gene: TRBJ2-7; abundance: -; v_gene: TRBV7-2; d_gene: TRBD1; CDR3aa: CASSLDRTGIEQYF; CDR3nt: TGTGCCAGCAGCTTAGATCGGACAGGGATCGAGCAGTACTTC
j_gene: TRBJ2-3; abundance: -; v_gene: TRBV29-1; d_gene: -; CDR3aa: CSVSGRTQYF; CDR3nt: TGCAGCGTCTCCGGTCGTACGCAGTATTTT
j_gene: TRBJ2-7; abundance: few; v_gene: TRBV30; d_gene: -; CDR3aa: CAWSAGTSSYEQYF; CDR3nt: TGTGCCTGGAGCGCCGGGACATCCTCCTACGAGCAGTACTTC
j_gene: TRBJ2-1; abundance: -; v_gene: TRBV19; d_gene: -; CDR3aa: CASSTGGRSYNEQFF; CDR3nt: TGTGCCAGTAGTACCGGGGGACGATCCTACAATGAGCAGTTCTTC
j_gene: TRBJ2-7; abundance: -; v_gene: TRBV10-3; d_gene: -; CDR3aa: CAISDSTGTYEQYF; CDR3nt: TGTGCCATCAGTGATTCGACAGGAACCTACGAGCAGTACTTC
j_gene: TRBJ2-7; abundance: -; v_gene: TRBV10-3; d_gene: TRBD1; CDR3aa: CAISQTGEDEQYF; CDR3nt: TGTGCCATCAGCCAGACAGGGGAAGACGAGCAGTACTTC
j_gene: TRBJ1-2; abundance: few; v_gene: TRBV27; d_gene: -; CDR3aa: CASSPLGGKGYTF; CDR3nt: TGTGCCAGCAGTCCCCTGGGCGGCAAAGGCTACACCTTC
j_gene: TRBJ2-7; abundance: -; v_gene: TRBV2; d_gene: TRBD2; CDR3aa: CASSEGRAGEWEQYF; CDR3nt: TGTGCCAGCAGTGAAGGGAGGGCGGGAGAGTGGGAGCAGTACTTC
j_gene: TRBJ2-7; abundance: -; v_gene: TRBV7-2; d_gene: TRBD2; CDR3aa: CASSLGGGSYEQYF; CDR3nt: TGTGCCAGCAGCTTGGGGGGAGGGTCCTACGAGCAGTACTTC
j_gene: TRBJ1-1; abundance: -; v_gene: TRBV27; d_gene: -; CDR3aa: CASSLGRNTEAFF; CDR3nt: TGTGCCAGCAGTTTGGGCCGGAACACTGAAGCTTTCTTT
j_gene: TRBJ1-1; abundance: -; v_gene: TRBV4-1; d_gene: -; CDR3aa: CASSQAGLGLNTEAFF; CDR3nt: TGCGCCAGCAGCCAGGCTGGTTTGGGACTGAACACTGAAGCTTTCTTT
j_gene: TRBJ1-2; abundance: once; v_gene: TRBV28; d_gene: -; CDR3aa: CATTFLSGGGYTF; CDR3nt: TGTGCCACTACGTTTCTATCGGGGGGCGGCTACACCTTC
j_gene: TRBJ2-1; abundance: -; v_gene: TRBV5-3; d_gene: -; CDR3aa: CARSPLTRNNEQFF; CDR3nt: TGTGCCAGAAGCCCACTGACTAGAAACAATGAGCAGTTCTTC
j_gene: TRBJ2-7; abundance: -; v_gene: TRBV7-9; d_gene: -; CDR3aa: CASSDYPGAHEQYF; CDR3nt: TGTGCCAGCAGCGATTACCCTGGGGCGCACGAGCAGTACTTC
j_gene: TRBJ2-7; abundance: -; v_gene: TRBV11-2; d_gene: -; CDR3aa: CASSPPIQAYEQYF; CDR3nt: TGTGCCAGCAGCCCCCCTATACAAGCCTACGAGCAGTACTTC
j_gene: TRBJ1-1; abundance: -; v_gene: TRBV13; d_gene: -; CDR3aa: CASILPGSGAEAFF; CDR3nt: TGTGCCAGCATCCTACCAGGGTCCGGGGCTGAAGCTTTCTTT
j_gene: TRBJ2-7; abundance: -; v_gene: TRBV28; d_gene: -; CDR3aa: CASSSDDSSYEQYF; CDR3nt: TGTGCCAGCAGTTCGGACGACAGCTCCTACGAGCAGTACTTC
j_gene: TRBJ2-7; abundance: -; v_gene: TRBV9; d_gene: TRBD1; CDR3aa: CASSVATGIFYEQYF; CDR3nt: TGTGCCAGCAGCGTAGCGACAGGGATATTCTACGAGCAGTACTTC
j_gene: TRBJ2-6; abundance: -; v_gene: TRBV2; d_gene: TRBD2; CDR3aa: CASSALAGDSGANVLTF; CDR3nt: TGTGCCAGCAGTGCACTAGCGGGAGATTCAGGGGCCAACGTCCTGACTTTC
j_gene: TRBJ2-3; abundance: -; v_gene: TRBV6-5; d_gene: TRBD2; CDR3aa: CASSPSGRGDTQYF; CDR3nt: TGTGCCAGCAGCCCAAGCGGGAGGGGTGATACGCAGTATTTT
j_gene: TRBJ2-7; abundance: -; v_gene: TRBV4-1; d_gene: TRBD2; CDR3aa: CASSHATSGPLGEQYF; CDR3nt: TGCGCCAGCAGCCATGCGACTAGCGGACCACTTGGGGAGCAGTACTTC
j_gene: TRBJ2-7; abundance: -; v_gene: TRBV4-1; d_gene: TRBD1; CDR3aa: CASSLSGTGGYEQYF; CDR3nt: TGCGCCAGCAGCCTCTCCGGGACAGGGGGTTACGAGCAGTACTTC
j_gene: TRBJ2-7; abundance: -; v_gene: TRBV5-4; d_gene: -; CDR3aa: CASSLAGRSSSYEQYF; CDR3nt: TGTGCCAGCAGCTTGGCGGGACGGTCGAGCTCCTACGAGCAGTACTTC
j_gene: TRBJ1-1; abundance: -; v_gene: TRBV5-1; d_gene: -; CDR3aa: CASSLAQRPGGTEAFF; CDR3nt: TGCGCCAGCAGCTTGGCCCAACGGCCGGGTGGAACTGAAGCTTTCTTT
j_gene: TRBJ2-1; abundance: -; v_gene: TRBV19; d_gene: TRBD2; CDR3aa: CASSSRLAGSYNEQFF; CDR3nt: TGTGCCAGTAGTTCCAGACTAGCGGGATCCTACAATGAGCAGTTCTTC
j_gene: TRBJ2-5; abundance: -; v_gene: TRBV28; d_gene: -; CDR3aa: CATSQGTQETQYF; CDR3nt: TGTGCCACCAGCCAGGGGACACAAGAGACCCAGTACTTC
j_gene: TRBJ2-1; abundance: -; v_gene: TRBV28; d_gene: TRBD2; CDR3aa: CASSSPGLAGSSYNEQFF; CDR3nt: TGTGCCAGCAGTTCCCCGGGACTAGCGGGCTCCTCCTACAATGAGCAGTTCTTC
j_gene: TRBJ1-3; abundance: -; v_gene: TRBV5-5; d_gene: -; CDR3aa: CASSLNGNTIYF; CDR3nt: TGTGCCAGCAGCTTGAATGGAAACACCATATATTTT
j_gene: TRBJ2-5; abundance: -; v_gene: TRBV5-1; d_gene: TRBD2; CDR3aa: CASRPAWGLAGQETQYF; CDR3nt: TGCGCCAGCAGACCGGCGTGGGGCCTAGCGGGGCAAGAGACCCAGTACTTC
j_gene: TRBJ2-7; abundance: -; v_gene: TRBV10-2; d_gene: -; CDR3aa: CASMRDTTTYEQYF; CDR3nt: TGCGCCAGCATGCGGGACACGACGACCTACGAGCAGTACTTC
j_gene: TRBJ1-1; abundance: -; v_gene: TRBV2; d_gene: -; CDR3aa: CASSSTFMNTEAFF; CDR3nt: TGTGCCAGCAGTTCCACCTTTATGAACACTGAAGCTTTCTTT
j_gene: TRBJ2-6; abundance: -; v_gene: TRBV27; d_gene: -; CDR3aa: CASRNSGANVLTF; CDR3nt: TGTGCCAGCAGGAACTCTGGGGCCAACGTCCTGACTTTC
j_gene: TRBJ2-5; abundance: -; v_gene: TRBV4-1; d_gene: -; CDR3aa: CASSQDGRQETQYF; CDR3nt: TGCGCCAGCAGCCAAGATGGTAGGCAAGAGACCCAGTACTTC
j_gene: TRBJ1-5; abundance: -; v_gene: TRBV5-1; d_gene: -; CDR3aa: CASRQNSNQPQHF; CDR3nt: TGCGCCAGCAGACAGAATAGCAATCAGCCCCAGCATTTT
j_gene: TRBJ1-4; abundance: -; v_gene: TRBV9; d_gene: -; CDR3aa: CASSFGGSPTEKLFF; CDR3nt: TGTGCCAGCAGCTTCGGGGGCAGCCCAACGGAAAAACTGTTTTTT
j_gene: TRBJ2-2; abundance: -; v_gene: TRBV6-1; d_gene: -; CDR3aa: CALRRGRHGELFF; CDR3nt: TGTGCCCTCCGGAGGGGAAGGCACGGGGAGCTGTTTTTT
j_gene: TRBJ1-5; abundance: -; v_gene: TRBV28; d_gene: -; CDR3aa: CASRPSPFFSNQPQHF; CDR3nt: TGTGCCAGCAGGCCCAGCCCGTTCTTTAGCAATCAGCCCCAGCATTTT
j_gene: TRBJ2-7; abundance: -; v_gene: TRBV11-3; d_gene: -; CDR3aa: CASSLLPSREQYF; CDR3nt: TGTGCCAGCAGCCTTCTCCCGTCCCGGGAGCAGTACTTC
j_gene: TRBJ2-5; abundance: -; v_gene: TRBV2; d_gene: TRBD1; CDR3aa: CATNDWTGQQETQYF; CDR3nt: TGTGCCACCAACGATTGGACAGGCCAACAAGAGACCCAGTACTTC
j_gene: TRBJ2-7; abundance: -; v_gene: TRBV18; d_gene: TRBD1; CDR3aa: CASSPLPDRGSYEQYF; CDR3nt: TGTGCCAGCTCACCACTCCCGGACAGGGGCTCCTACGAGCAGTACTTC
j_gene: TRBJ1-2; abundance: once; v_gene: TRBV25-1; d_gene: -; CDR3aa: CASSESRPGTRNYGYTF; CDR3nt: TGTGCCAGCAGTGAATCCCGCCCAGGAACACGTAACTATGGCTACACCTTC
j_gene: TRBJ1-1; abundance: -; v_gene: TRBV18; d_gene: -; CDR3aa: CASSPPGAAGNTEAFF; CDR3nt: TGTGCCAGCTCACCACCGGGGGCGGCGGGGAACACTGAAGCTTTCTTT
j_gene: TRBJ1-3; abundance: -; v_gene: TRBV6-5; d_gene: -; CDR3aa: CASSYSAAHGNTIYF; CDR3nt: TGTGCCAGCAGTTACTCGGCAGCCCACGGAAACACCATATATTTT
j_gene: TRBJ2-1; abundance: -; v_gene: TRBV5-4; d_gene: -; CDR3aa: CASSLGGMGYNEQFF; CDR3nt: TGTGCCAGCAGCTTGGGCGGGATGGGCTACAATGAGCAGTTCTTC